This T cell receptor beta chain derives from a study of CD4 T cells in relation to SARS-CoV-2 and coronaviruses. CD4+ T cells from unexposed donors were obtained before the COVID-19 pandemic (2011-2018). The cells were cultured for over eight days before CD4+ T cells were isolated. The V segment lost 3 bases and the J segment 5 bases; nucleotides outside the gene matches: 7. The CDR3 totals 17 residues. The germline gives CDR1 KGHDR, CDR2 SFDVKD. Study observations and caveats: Pre-pandemic and post-infection samples never came from the same donor. Monoreactive clones expanded significantly more to SARS-CoV-2 than crossreactive clones did.

Measured with immunoSEQ multiplex PCR; TCRdb has only the in-frame clones, and not every one. The sample includes about 21,000 clones, approximately 82% of them seen just once. With regard to this clone: Antigen unknown.

Sample: CD4+ T cells from PBMCs, cultured in vitro. This rearrangement joins TRBV24-1 to TRBJ2-5, with TRBD2 matching 14 bases. The sequence was collected from a human donor in good health. Here the CDR3 reads CATSDAGLAGVSETQYF. In DNA, the CDR3 is TGTGCCACCAGTGATGCGGGACTAGCGGGAGTGTCGGAGACCCAGTACTTC.